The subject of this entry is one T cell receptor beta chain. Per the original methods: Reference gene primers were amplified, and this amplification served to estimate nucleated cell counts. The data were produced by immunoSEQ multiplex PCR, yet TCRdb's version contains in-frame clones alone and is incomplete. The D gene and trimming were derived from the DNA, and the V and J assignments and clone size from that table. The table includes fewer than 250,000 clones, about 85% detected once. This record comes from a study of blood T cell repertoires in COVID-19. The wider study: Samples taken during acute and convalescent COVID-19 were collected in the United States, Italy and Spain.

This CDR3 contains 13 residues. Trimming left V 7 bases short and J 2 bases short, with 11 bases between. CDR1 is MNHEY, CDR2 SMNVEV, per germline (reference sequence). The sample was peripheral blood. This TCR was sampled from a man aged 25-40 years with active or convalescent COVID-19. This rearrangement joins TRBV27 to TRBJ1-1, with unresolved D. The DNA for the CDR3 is TGTGCCAGCAAAGGACTCATTAACACTGAAGCTTTCTTT. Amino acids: CASKGLINTEAFF.